This entry features one T cell receptor beta chain sequence. The antigen it recognizes is unknown. No much larger clone exists at a distance of one base, and base qualities are not known. The cohort comprised 670 or so healthy bone marrow donors. All cohort members were sampled while nominally healthy, although unrecorded immune exposures were likely present. The donor tested CMV seronegative and was one of the 352 seronegative cohort members. A peripheral blood sample was provided by each donor, and peripheral blood mononuclear cells were used for TCR beta sequencing. Genomic DNA extraction from the blood cell samples was performed with the Qiagen DNeasy Blood Extraction Kit. V gives up 0 bases and J gives up 7 bases, and the segment between their germline ends measures 7 bases. The germline V gene (reference sequence) supplies CDR1 LNHDA and CDR2 SQIVND. The CDR3 runs 12 amino acids, cysteine and phenylalanine included. Only the CDR3 portion is preserved as DNA: 36 bases, with reading frame beginning at the first base.

The data stem from a study of cytomegalovirus exposure and HLA in healthy donors (dated by TCRdb to 2016 to 2017). Some background on the complete study: An earlier analysis of under 600 of the donors reported 250 to 300 Gb of sequence data and roughly 100 million unique TCR beta sequences from about 200 million T cells. To predict cytomegalovirus infection status, the study combined high-throughput TCR immunosequencing, statistical association of individual TCRs with disease status, and machine learning. A few DR-DQ haplotypes were treated as single units for association and clustering because of strong linkage in the cohort. HLA typing covered class I and class II loci at four-digit resolution. All discovery cohort repertoires had been generated using a single sequencing platform. On average, approximately 250,000 unique TCR beta nucleotide sequences were sequenced per donor among roughly 430 genotyped donors of the cohort, with around 19% of those sequences being non-productive. The study aimed to test whether cataloging public T cell receptors could reveal signatures of past pathogen exposure. The study used immunosequencing to profile the T cell repertoires of some 600 subjects and linked those repertoires to cytomegalovirus serostatus. Rather than drawing on any new phenotypic data, the later analysis identified candidate immune exposures from TCR beta sequences and the way those sequences occurred across donors. The genetic ancestry cluster associated with self-reported Caucasian donors included over 65% of the 300 to 450 genotyped donors. In a later analysis, previously published TCR beta repertoires from 666 donors were re-analyzed and high-resolution HLA genotyping was added so that TCR occurrence patterns could be studied. Donor age, sex, ethnicity and CMV serostatus were compiled alongside the repertoire data. An early release covering about 600 HLA-typed donors comprised approximately 290 gigabases of sequencing data and tens of millions of unique TCR sequences. An earlier analysis of several hundred of the donors applied high-throughput TCR beta sequencing to assess whether each TCR beta V gene segment acted as functional or pseudogenic. Besides the first cohort of 500 to 700 subjects, a separate validation cohort made up of around 120 different subjects was used. In a later genetic analysis, genome-wide SNP genotypes for about three fifths of the 666 donors were used, and that subset was treated as a discovery cohort. The number of donors typed differed by locus, with 629-630 for A, B, C, DRB1 and DQB1, around 500 for DQA1, approximately 580 for DPA1, and around 460 for DPB1.

The library was produced with the immunoSEQ multiplex PCR assay. For the multiplex PCR, a mixture combining 60 forward primers for TCR Vbeta segments and 13 reverse primers for TCR Jbeta segments was used. The CDR3 region of rearranged TCR beta genes was amplified from genomic DNA by a multiplex PCR assay. Amplified TCR beta libraries were sequenced as 87-base-pair reads on the Illumina HiSeq System. As for the authors' bioinformatics: Across the 640 or so repertoires, a later analysis counted tens of millions of unique TCR beta chains, roughly 11 million of which were shared by at least two donors. To remove PCR and sequencing errors, raw reads were error-corrected and collapsed into unique sequences using a nearest-neighbor algorithm that merged closely related sequences. To assign V, D and J gene segments, CDR3 sequences were aligned to IMGT reference sequences. Each retained sequence needed at least a six-nucleotide match to both a V gene segment and a J gene segment. A rearrangement counted as productive if the CDR3 had no stop codons and remained in frame with V and J, and every other rearrangement counted as non-productive. CDR3 was defined according to IMGT convention as the region running from the second conserved V-encoded cysteine to the conserved J-encoded phenylalanine. Sequences without an unambiguous match to a single V gene segment were excluded from the earlier analysis of about 600 of the donors. In an earlier analysis of approximately 590 of the donors, a V segment was called functional when productive rearrangements were above 56.7%, and segregating when the standard deviation between donors exceeded 5%. A statistical classification framework was built to diagnose cytomegalovirus status from the catalog of TCR beta chain sequences. In a later analysis, V and J genes were assigned by comparing TCR nucleotide sequences against IMGT/GENE-DB human TR gene sequences. Using the TCRdist pipeline, a later analysis assigned CDR3 sequences along with most-parsimonious VDJ recombination scenarios. In a later analysis, each TCR beta chain was defined by its CDR3 amino acid sequence together with its V-gene family, and reads without a unique V-gene family were excluded. As a way to deal with suspected cross-contamination and a sequencing artifact, a later analysis dropped 592 nucleotide sequences that were highly shared and had low generation probability. In a later analysis, a clonal expansion index for each public chain was calculated from normalized within-repertoire ranks of inferred template counts. Generation probabilities in a later analysis came from a VDJ recombination model fitted to out-of-frame rearrangements, and those results were checked against IGoR. Hypergeometric tests were used in a later analysis to score TCR-TCR, TCR-HLA and TCR-CMV co-occurrence, with a repertoire-size bias correction applied to the TCR pairs. In a later analysis, false discovery rates were estimated by permuting HLA or CMV assignments 20 times. In a later analysis, co-occurring TCRs were grouped using DBSCAN, and TCRdist sequence similarity was added for clustering within HLA-allele-positive subsets. For co-occurrence clustering, repertoires with fewer than 30,000 or more than 120,000 public chains were excluded, along with a handful of repertoires with anomalous nucleotide sharing. The clones in this table, taken by TCRdb from immuneACCESS, are in-frame only. Not every clone is retained; where verified, under half of the shortfall comes from an unresolved V gene, and the cause of the rest is unknown. The V and J calls and clone size are taken from that table; D and trimming were inferred from the DNA. This sample lists about 140,000 clones; around 79% were detected once. Roughly 3% of the sample belongs to the ten largest clones.

Here is what the overall study found, with its caveats: Across donors, most TCR sequences were observed very rarely, whereas some public TCRs were present in many individuals. The authors suggested that the approach could potentially be generalized to other disease states and immunological phenotypes. This cohort had only TCR beta chains sequenced, and the lack of alpha or paired-chain data limited which features could be detected. In vitro tests confirmed that a few of the cytomegalovirus-associated TCR beta chains recognize cytomegalovirus antigens. According to a later analysis, most CMV-associated TCR beta chains appeared to be HLA-restricted, and the HLA associations seemed to be driven largely by CMV exposure. According to a later genetic analysis, donors in an Asian-associated ancestry cluster had fewer N-insertions in productive TCRs than the approximately 690-donor mean. Some IMGT-functional V segments, including TRBV6-2 and TRBV6-3, could not be distinguished by the 87-base-pair reads and were therefore excluded. In the study, about 150 TCR beta chains were listed as associated with cytomegalovirus. In a later genetic analysis, a missense DCLRE1C variant was associated with V-gene and J-gene trimming of TCR beta chains, and the association was replicated in an independent cohort. Compared with equally common non-associated chains, HLA-associated TCR beta chains in a later analysis were more clonally expanded and had lower generation probabilities. Strong co-occurrence of HLA alleles, especially DR and DQ, made assigning TCR associations to individual alleles difficult. A further reported finding was that TCR beta sequences accurately predicted the HLA-A and HLA-B alleles for most subjects in the first cohort. A later analysis found that TCR association rates varied across HLA loci, with DRB1 alleles showing the most associated TCRs and HLA-C alleles the fewest. Sequencing depth was assumed to be roughly uniform across donors in the presence/absence analyses, though that assumption may not hold. The earlier analysis of approximately 540 of the donors excluded roughly 16 rarely observed V segments, including chromosome 9 orphons, because counts were too low. A group of highly shared sequence variants was considered likely to be a technical artifact of the sequencing pipeline. Linkage disequilibrium might explain the correlated functional status among segregating V segments, but an unknown experimental factor could not be excluded. For the cohort, immune exposure information was limited to CMV serostatus. In a later analysis, several top co-occurrence clusters were reported to appear linked to parvovirus B19, influenza, CMV and Epstein-Barr virus. Because HLA typing was missing for some donors at each locus, association tests included only the typed subset. An earlier analysis of around 600 of the donors showed that most TCR beta V segments appeared in productive rearrangements either about 90% or about 30% of the time, which broadly matched IMGT annotations. In both the original and validation cohorts, the classifier was reported to diagnose cytomegalovirus status with high specificity and sensitivity. A later analysis associated 16,951 TCR beta sequences with specific HLA alleles at a false discovery rate of 0.05.

The chain uses TRBV19 and TRBJ2-7, with the D gene not confidently named. The TCR was taken from a male donor in good health and CMV-seronegative. What was sequenced was PBMCs. The bases read TGTGCCAGTAGTATAGAGTACGGGGAGCAGTACTTC. The resulting protein is CASSIEYGEQYF.